The clone carrying this T cell receptor (beta chain) was picked up many times. Its specificity is not known. This record comes from a study of molecular identifiers for immune sequencing clone quantification. Whole-study findings and limits: Over 97% of effector molecules, yet under 1% of naive-cell molecules, were held by clones above 20 RNA copies. In a background of 950,000 to 1,000,000 naive cells, spiked Jurkat TCR RNA from one cell was reportedly detectable.

As previously described, bulk TCR libraries were made using listed TCR primers. TCRdb re-derived calls from the PCR reads in MiXCR, one entry per CDR3 protein. Seen here are about 68,000 distinct CDR3 sequences, 15% to 20% observed once, and the top ten hold approximately 1.5%. This clonotype originated in a human donor in good health. Some libraries in this study had Jurkat cell RNA spiked in. The sequenced sample consisted of naive CD8+ T cells from blood, with Jurkat cell RNA spiked in. Subset noted: FACS-sorted CD8+CD4-CCR7+CD45RA+ naive T cells.

The CDR3 reads CSVEASRLYNEQFF. The CDR3 nucleotides read TGCAGCGTTGAGGCTAGCCGACTCTACAATGAGCAGTTCTTC. The chain uses TRBV29-1 and TRBJ2-1; D is perhaps TRBD2 (5 bases). Germline CDR1 SQVTM, CDR2 ANQGSEA. V was pared by 3 bases and J by 3 bases, with 12 bases between. The CDR3 is 14 amino acids.